These 9 T cell receptor beta chains were sequenced from one sample in a study of control samples from healthy donors and cancer patients (dated by TCRdb to about 2020). The receptor library was made with the immunoSEQ multiplex PCR assay. TCRdb holds this immuneACCESS table with in-frame rearrangements only. Some clones are missing; in checked studies, unresolved V genes explain under half, and the rest has no known cause. The sample table records 100,000 to 150,000 clones; roughly 87% of these occur just once. The ten largest clonotypes hold 1.5% to 2% of the sample. Sequencing was carried out using blood. These receptors all come from a man younger than 35 in good health.

CDR3 sequence (DNA): TGTGCCAGCAAAACAGGGGCGGAGGGCTACACCTTC. This sequence encodes CASKTGAEGYTF. This chain joins TRBV6-5 and TRBJ1-2, with 7 bases fitting TRBD1. The CDR3 is 12 residues long. V dropped 7 bases and J dropped 8; count of bases not matched to a gene: 7. CDR1 MNHEY and CDR2 SVGAGI come from the germline V gene.

This chain joins TRBV29-1 and TRBJ2-2, with 10 bases lining up with TRBD1. This CDR3 has 16 amino acids. The ends lost 7 bases at V and 2 bases at J; junction bases unmatched: 10. CDR1 and CDR2 (germline): SQVTM, ANQGSEA. CDR3 sequence: CSARDRGLFNTGELFF. The CDR3 nucleotides read TGCAGCGCCCGGGACAGGGGACTATTTAACACCGGGGAGCTGTTTTTT.

This chain links TRBV28 with TRBJ1-2, with D unresolved. From germline, CDR1 is MDHEN and CDR2 SYDVKM. CDR3 size: 13 residues. The V gene lost 6 bases and the J gene lost 7 bases, with 15 bases spanning the gap. The CDR3 loop reads CASSPGWGGGYTF. CDR3 DNA sequence: TGTGCCAGCAGCCCGGGATGGGGAGGTGGCTACACCTTC.

The gene calls are TRBV7-9 and TRBJ1-1; D gene ambiguous. CDR1 and CDR2 (germline): SEHNR, FQNEAQ (reference sequence). This CDR3 spans 13 amino acids. Trimming left V 7 bases short and J 2 bases short, with 11 bases between. The CDR3 nucleotides are TGTGCCAGCATAGGGTCAGATAACACTGAAGCTTTCTTT. This gives the protein CASIGSDNTEAFF.

The chain is built from TRBV15 and TRBJ1-2; D might be TRBD1 (6 bases). Germline V gene data show CDR1 as LNHNV and CDR2 as YYDKDF (reference sequence). The CDR3 consists of 13 residues. Between the trimmed V and J ends, which lost 0 bases and 6 bases, there was a span of 8 bases. CDR3 loop: CATSRDRTDGYTF. In nucleotides, the CDR3 is TGTGCCACCAGCAGAGACAGGACAGATGGCTACACCTTC.

The chain recombines TRBV9 with TRBJ2-7, with D maybe TRBD2 (5 bases). The V end lost 3 bases, the J end lost 0 bases, and 13 bases lay between the germline ends. Germline assignment: CDR1 SGDLS and CDR2 YYNGEE. The CDR3 length is 15 residues. CDR3 amino acids: CASSGGAVSSYEQYF. The CDR3 DNA reads TGTGCCAGCAGCGGGGGAGCGGTAAGCTCCTACGAGCAGTACTTC.

This chain connects TRBV10-1 to TRBJ2-7, with 8 bases that match TRBD2. The V gene end was trimmed by 8 bases and the J gene end by 4 bases; junction bases not matched to a gene: 16. CDR1 is WNHNN and CDR2 is SYGVQD in the germline V gene (reference sequence). The CDR3 contains 16 residues. The CDR3 here is CASWHPSGRGFYEQYF. In DNA form, the CDR3 reads TGCGCCAGCTGGCACCCTAGCGGGCGGGGATTTTACGAGCAGTACTTC.

The rearrangement links TRBV5-1 to TRBJ1-2; 8 bases map to TRBD1. V was clipped by 5 bases and J by 8 bases; unmatched bases: 8. The CDR3 spans 13 residues. The germline gives CDR1 SGHRS, CDR2 YFSETQ. The CDR3 loop is CASRPGTGEGYTF. The CDR3 bases are TGCGCCAGCAGACCCGGGACAGGAGAGGGCTACACCTTC. Looking up the rest from reference TRBV5-1 and TRBJ1-2 gives the full variable domain: KAGVTQTPRYLIKTRGQQVTLSCSPISGHRSVSWYQQTPGQGLQFLFEYFSETQRNKGNFPGRFSGRQFSNSRSEMNVSTLELGDSALYLCASRPGTGEGYTFGSGTRLTVV.

The rearrangement joins TRBV5-6 to TRBJ1-1, with 8 nucleotides matching TRBD1. The J segment lost 4 bases and the V segment lost 4 bases, leaving 6 bases of the junction unmatched. CDR3 length equals 14 residues. Germline-derived CDR1 and CDR2 are SGHDT and YYEEEE. The CDR3 protein is CASSHPTGGTEAFF. The CDR3 bases are TGTGCCAGCAGCCATCCAACAGGGGGCACTGAAGCTTTCTTT.